This T cell receptor beta chain was captured in a study of cytomegalovirus exposure and HLA in healthy donors. General study points: Association with HLA alleles at 0.05 false discovery rate was found for 16,951 TCR beta sequences in a later analysis. When a later analysis was performed, an Asian-associated ancestry cluster reportedly had fewer N-insertions than the approximately 680-donor mean.

13 Jbeta primers and 60 Vbeta primers were used for the PCR. TCRdb keeps only in-frame clones here, not all; method: immunoSEQ multiplex PCR. Here the sample spans under 170,000 clones, 60% to 70% being singletons. With respect to this clone: The target antigen is unknown.

Germline V gene data show CDR1 as SGDLS and CDR2 as YYNGEE. This CDR3 is built from 15 residues. J lost 8 bases, V lost 6 bases, and 12 bases had no gene match. The clonotype originates from an older woman in good health and CMV-seropositive. The sequencing input was PBMCs. J is TRBJ2-1 and V is TRBV9; 9 bases map to TRBD2. The CDR3 region has the DNA TGTGCCAGCAACCGACTAGCGGCTTGGAGGGATGAGCAGTTCTTC. Its protein product is CASNRLAAWRDEQFF.